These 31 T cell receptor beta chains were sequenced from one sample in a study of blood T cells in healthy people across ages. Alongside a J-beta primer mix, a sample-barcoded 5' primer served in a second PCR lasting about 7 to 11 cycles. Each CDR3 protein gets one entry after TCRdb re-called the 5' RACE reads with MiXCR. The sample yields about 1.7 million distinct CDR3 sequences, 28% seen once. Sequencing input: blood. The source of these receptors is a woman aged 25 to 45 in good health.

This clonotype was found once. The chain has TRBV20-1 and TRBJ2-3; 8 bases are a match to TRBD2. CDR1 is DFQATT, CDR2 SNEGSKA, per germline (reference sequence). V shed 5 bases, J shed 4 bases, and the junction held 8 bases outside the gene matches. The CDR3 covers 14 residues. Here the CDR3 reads CSAPGAGGADTQYF. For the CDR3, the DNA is TGCAGTGCTCCAGGGGCGGGGGGTGCAGATACGCAGTATTTT.

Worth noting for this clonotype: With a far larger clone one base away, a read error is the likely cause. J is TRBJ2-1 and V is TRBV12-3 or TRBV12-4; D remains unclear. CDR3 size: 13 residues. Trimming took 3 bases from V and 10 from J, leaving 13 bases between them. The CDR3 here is CASSLRSSYEQFF. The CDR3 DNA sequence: TGTGCCAGCAGTTTGCGGAGCTCCTACGAGCAGTTCTTC.

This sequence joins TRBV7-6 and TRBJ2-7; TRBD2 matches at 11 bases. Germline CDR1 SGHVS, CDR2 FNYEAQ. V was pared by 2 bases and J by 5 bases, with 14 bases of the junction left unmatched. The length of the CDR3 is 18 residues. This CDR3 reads CASSLSGGWTSGSDEQYF. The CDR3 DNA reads TGTGCCAGCAGCTTATCGGGTGGGTGGACTAGCGGGTCCGACGAGCAGTACTTC.

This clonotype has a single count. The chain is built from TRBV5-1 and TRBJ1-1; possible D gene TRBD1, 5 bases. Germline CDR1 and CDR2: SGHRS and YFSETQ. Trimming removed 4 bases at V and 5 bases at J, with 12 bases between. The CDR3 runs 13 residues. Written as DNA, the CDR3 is TGCGCCAGCAGCGGAGGGGATTATACTGAAGCTTTCTTT. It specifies CASSGGDYTEAFF.

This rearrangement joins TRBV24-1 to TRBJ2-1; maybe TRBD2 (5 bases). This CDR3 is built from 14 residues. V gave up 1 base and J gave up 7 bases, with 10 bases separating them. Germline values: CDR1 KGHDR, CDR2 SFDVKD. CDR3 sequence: CATSDLKGSNEQFF. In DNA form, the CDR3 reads TGTGCCACCAGTGATTTAAAAGGGAGTAATGAGCAGTTCTTC.

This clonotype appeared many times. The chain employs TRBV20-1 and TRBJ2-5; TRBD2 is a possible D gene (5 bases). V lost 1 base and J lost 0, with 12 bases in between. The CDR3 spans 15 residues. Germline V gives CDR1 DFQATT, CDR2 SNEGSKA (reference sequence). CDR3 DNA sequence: TGCAGTGCTAGAGCCCGGCGGGCGTACCAAGAGACCCAGTACTTC. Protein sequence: CSARARRAYQETQYF.

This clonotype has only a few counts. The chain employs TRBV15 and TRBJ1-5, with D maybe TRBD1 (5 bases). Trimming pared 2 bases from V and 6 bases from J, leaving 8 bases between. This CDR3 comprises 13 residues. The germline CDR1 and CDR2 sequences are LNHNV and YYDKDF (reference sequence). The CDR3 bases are TGTGCCACCAGCAGACAGGGAGGTCAGCCCCAGCATTTT. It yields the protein CATSRQGGQPQHF.

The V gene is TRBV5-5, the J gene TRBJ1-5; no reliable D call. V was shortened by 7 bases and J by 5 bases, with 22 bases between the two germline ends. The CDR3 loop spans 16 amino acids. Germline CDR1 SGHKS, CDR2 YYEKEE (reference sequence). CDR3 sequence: CASQISLGRGYQPQHF. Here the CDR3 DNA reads TGTGCCAGCCAAATCTCGCTAGGGCGAGGGTATCAGCCCCAGCATTTT.

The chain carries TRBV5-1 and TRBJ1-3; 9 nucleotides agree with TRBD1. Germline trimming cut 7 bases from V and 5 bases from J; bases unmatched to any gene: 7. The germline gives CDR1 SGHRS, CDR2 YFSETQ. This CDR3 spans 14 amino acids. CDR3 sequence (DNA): TGCGCCAGCGGCATCGGGACAGGGAGAAACACCATATATTTT. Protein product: CASGIGTGRNTIYF. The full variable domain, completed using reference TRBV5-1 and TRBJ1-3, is KAGVTQTPRYLIKTRGQQVTLSCSPISGHRSVSWYQQTPGQGLQFLFEYFSETQRNKGNFPGRFSGRQFSNSRSEMNVSTLELGDSALYLCASGIGTGRNTIYFGEGSWLTVV.

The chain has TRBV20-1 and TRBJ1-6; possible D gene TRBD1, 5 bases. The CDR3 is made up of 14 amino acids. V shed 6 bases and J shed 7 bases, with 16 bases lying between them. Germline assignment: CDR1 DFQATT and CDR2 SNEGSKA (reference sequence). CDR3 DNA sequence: TGCAGTGCGCAAGGGGCAGGTAGAAATTCACCCCTCCACTTT. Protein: CSAQGAGRNSPLHF.

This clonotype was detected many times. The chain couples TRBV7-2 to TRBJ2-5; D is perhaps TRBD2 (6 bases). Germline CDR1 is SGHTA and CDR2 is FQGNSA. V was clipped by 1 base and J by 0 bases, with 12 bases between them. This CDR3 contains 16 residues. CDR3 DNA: TGTGCCAGCAGCTTAGGGTCGGGGAGGAACCAAGAGACCCAGTACTTC. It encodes CASSLGSGRNQETQYF.

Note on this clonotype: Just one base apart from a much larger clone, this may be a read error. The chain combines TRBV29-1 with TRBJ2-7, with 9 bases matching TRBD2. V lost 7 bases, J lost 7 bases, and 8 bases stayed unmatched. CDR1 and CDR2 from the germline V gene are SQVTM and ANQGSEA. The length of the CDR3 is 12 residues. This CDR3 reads CSAGRAGGEQYF. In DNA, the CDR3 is TGCAGCGCTGGACGAGCGGGAGGAGAGCAGTACTTC.

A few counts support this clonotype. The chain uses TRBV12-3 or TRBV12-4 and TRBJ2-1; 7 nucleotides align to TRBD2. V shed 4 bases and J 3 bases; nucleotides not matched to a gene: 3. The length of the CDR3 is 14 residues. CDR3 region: CASSSGLNYNEQFF. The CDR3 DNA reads TGTGCCAGCAGTTCGGGACTAAACTACAATGAGCAGTTCTTC.

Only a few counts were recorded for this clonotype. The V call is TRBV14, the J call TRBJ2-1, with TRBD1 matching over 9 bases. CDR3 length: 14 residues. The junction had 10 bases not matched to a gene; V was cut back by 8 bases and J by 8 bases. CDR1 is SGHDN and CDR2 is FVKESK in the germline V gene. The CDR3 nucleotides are TGTGCCAGCGCAGCACAGGGGGCGCGGGATGAGCAGTTCTTC. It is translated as CASAAQGARDEQFF. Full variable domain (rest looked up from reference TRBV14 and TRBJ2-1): EAGVTQFPSHSVIEKGQTVTLRCDPISGHDNLYWYRRVMGKEIKFLLHFVKESKQDESGMPNNRFLAERTGGTYSTLKVQPAELEDSGVYFCASAAQGARDEQFFGPGTRLTVL.

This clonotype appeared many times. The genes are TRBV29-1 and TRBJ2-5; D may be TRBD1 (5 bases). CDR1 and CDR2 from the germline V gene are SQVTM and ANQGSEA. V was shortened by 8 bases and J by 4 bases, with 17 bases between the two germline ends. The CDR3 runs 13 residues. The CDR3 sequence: CSCMGTQGETQYF. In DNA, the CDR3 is TGCAGCTGTATGGGTACGCAGGGAGAGACCCAGTACTTC.

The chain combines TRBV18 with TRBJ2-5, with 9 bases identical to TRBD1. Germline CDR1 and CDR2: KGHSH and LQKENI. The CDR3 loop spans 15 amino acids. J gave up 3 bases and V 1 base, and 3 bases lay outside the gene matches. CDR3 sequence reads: CASSPLGTGKETQYF. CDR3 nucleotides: TGTGCCAGCTCACCACTTGGGACAGGGAAAGAGACCCAGTACTTC. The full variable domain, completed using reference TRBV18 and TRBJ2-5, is NAGVMQNPRHLVRRRGQEARLRCSPMKGHSHVYWYRQLPEEGLKFMVYLQKENIIDESGMPKERFSAEFPKEGPSILRIQQVVRGDSAAYFCASSPLGTGKETQYFGPGTRLLVL.

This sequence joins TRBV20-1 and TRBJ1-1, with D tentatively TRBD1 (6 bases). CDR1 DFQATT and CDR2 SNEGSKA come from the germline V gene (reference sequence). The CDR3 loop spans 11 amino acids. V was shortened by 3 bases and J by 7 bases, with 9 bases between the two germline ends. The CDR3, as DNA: TGCAGTGCTAGGGACAGCCTTGAAGCTTTCTTT. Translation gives CSARDSLEAFF.

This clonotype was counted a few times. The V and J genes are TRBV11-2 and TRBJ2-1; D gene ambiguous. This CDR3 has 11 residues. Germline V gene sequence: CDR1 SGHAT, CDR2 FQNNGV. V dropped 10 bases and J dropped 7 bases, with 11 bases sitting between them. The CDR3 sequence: CATGSINEQFF. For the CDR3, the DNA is TGTGCCACCGGGTCTATTAATGAGCAGTTCTTC. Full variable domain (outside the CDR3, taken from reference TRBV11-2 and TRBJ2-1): EAGVAQSPRYKIIEKRQSVAFWCNPISGHATLYWYQQILGQGPKLLIQFQNNGVVDDSQLPKDRFSAERLKGVDSTLKIQPAKLEDSAVYLCATGSINEQFFGPGTRLTVL.

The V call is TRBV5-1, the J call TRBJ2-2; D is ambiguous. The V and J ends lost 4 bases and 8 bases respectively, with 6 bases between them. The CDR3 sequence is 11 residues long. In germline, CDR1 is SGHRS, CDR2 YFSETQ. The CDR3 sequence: CASSAQGELFF. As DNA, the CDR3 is TGCGCCAGCAGCGCCCAGGGGGAGCTGTTTTTT.

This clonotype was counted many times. The CDR3 DNA follows: TGTGCCAGCGGCAGGACCAATTCACCCCTCCACTTT. The encoded protein is CASGRTNSPLHF. The V call is TRBV7-2, the J call TRBJ1-6; unclear D gene. Germline CDR1 reads SGHTA; CDR2 reads FQGNSA. V was shortened by 8 bases and J by 7 bases, with 9 bases between the two germline ends. This CDR3 has 12 residues. Full variable domain (remainder filled in from reference TRBV7-2 and TRBJ1-6): GAGVSQSPSNKVTEKGKDVELRCDPISGHTALYWYRQSLGQGLEFLIYFQGNSAPDKSGLPSDRFSAERTGGSVSTLTIQRTQQEDSAVYLCASGRTNSPLHFGNGTRLTVT.

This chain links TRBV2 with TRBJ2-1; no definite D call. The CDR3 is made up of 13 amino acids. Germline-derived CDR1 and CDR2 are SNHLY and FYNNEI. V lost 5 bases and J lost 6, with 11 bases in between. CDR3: CASSSGRINEQFF. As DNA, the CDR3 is TGTGCCAGCAGTTCCGGACGGATCAATGAGCAGTTCTTC. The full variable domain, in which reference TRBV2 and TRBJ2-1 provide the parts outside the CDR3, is EPEVTQTPSHQVTQMGQEVILRCVPISNHLYFYWYRQILGQKVEFLVSFYNNEISEKSEIFDDQFSVERPDGSNFTLKIRSTKLEDSAMYFCASSSGRINEQFFGPGTRLTVL.

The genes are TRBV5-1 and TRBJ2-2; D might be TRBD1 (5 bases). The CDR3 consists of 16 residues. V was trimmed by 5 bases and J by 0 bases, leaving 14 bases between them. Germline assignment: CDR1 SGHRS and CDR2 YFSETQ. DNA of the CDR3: TGCGCCAGCAGGCCTACTGGGGCCCCGAACACCGGGGAGCTGTTTTTT. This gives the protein CASRPTGAPNTGELFF.

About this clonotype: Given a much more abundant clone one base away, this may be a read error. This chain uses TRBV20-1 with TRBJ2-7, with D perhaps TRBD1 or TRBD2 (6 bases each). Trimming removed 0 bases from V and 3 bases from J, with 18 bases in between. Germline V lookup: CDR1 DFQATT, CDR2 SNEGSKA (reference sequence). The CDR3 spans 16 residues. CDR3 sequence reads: CSARDVSDGGHYEQYF. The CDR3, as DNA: TGCAGTGCTAGAGATGTCTCAGACGGGGGCCACTACGAGCAGTACTTC.

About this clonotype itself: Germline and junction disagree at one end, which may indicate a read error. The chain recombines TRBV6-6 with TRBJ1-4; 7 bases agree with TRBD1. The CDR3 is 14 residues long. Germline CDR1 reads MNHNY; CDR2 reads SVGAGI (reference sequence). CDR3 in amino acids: CASSIQGTNEKRFF. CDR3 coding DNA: TGTGCCAGCAGTATACAGGGGACTAATGAAAAACGGTTTTTT.

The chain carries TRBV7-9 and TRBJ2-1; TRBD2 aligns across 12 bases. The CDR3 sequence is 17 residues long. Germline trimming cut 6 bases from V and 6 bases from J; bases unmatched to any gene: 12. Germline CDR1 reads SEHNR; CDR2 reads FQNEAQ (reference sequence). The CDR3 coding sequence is TGTGCCAGCAGACCCGGGACTAGCGGGTGGGTTTTCAATGAGCAGTTCTTC. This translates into CASRPGTSGWVFNEQFF.

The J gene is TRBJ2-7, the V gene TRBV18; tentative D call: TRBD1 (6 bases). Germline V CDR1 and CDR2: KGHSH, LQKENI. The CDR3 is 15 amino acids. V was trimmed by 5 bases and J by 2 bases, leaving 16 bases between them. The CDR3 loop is CASSSTGPDAYEQYF. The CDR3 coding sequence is TGTGCCAGCTCATCGACAGGCCCAGACGCCTACGAGCAGTACTTC.

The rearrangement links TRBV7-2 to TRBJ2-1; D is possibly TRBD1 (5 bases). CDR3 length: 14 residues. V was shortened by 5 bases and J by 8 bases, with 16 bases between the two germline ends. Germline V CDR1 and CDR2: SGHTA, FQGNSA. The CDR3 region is CASSHHLQVHEQFF. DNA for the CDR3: TGTGCCAGCAGCCACCACCTACAGGTCCATGAGCAGTTCTTC. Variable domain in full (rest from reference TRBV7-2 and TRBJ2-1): GAGVSQSPSNKVTEKGKDVELRCDPISGHTALYWYRQSLGQGLEFLIYFQGNSAPDKSGLPSDRFSAERTGGSVSTLTIQRTQQEDSAVYLCASSHHLQVHEQFFGPGTRLTVL.

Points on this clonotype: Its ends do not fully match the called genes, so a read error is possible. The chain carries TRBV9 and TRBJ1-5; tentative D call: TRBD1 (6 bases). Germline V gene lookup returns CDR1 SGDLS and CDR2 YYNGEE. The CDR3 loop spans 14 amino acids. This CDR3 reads CASSQQGVDQPQHF. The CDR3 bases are TGCGCCAGCAGCCAACAGGGTGTCGATCAGCCCCAGCATTTT.

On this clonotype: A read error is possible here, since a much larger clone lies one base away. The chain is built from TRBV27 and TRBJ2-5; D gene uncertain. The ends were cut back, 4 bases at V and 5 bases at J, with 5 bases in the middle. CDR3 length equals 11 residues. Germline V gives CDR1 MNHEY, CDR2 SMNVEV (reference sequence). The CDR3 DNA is TGTGCCAGCAGTTCTGATGAGACCCAGTACTTC. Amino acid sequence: CASSSDETQYF.

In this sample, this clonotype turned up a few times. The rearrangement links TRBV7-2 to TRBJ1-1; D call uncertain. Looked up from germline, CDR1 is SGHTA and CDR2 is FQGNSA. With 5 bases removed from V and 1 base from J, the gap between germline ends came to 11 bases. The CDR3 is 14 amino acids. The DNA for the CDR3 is TGTGCCAGCAGCACGTTCTCAGAGAACACTGAAGCTTTCTTT. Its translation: CASSTFSENTEAFF.

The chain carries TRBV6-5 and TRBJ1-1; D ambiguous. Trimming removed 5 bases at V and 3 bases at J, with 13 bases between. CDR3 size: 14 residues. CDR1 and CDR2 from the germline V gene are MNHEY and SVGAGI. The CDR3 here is CASSHSGEHTEAFF. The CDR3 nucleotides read TGTGCCAGCAGTCATTCAGGAGAACACACTGAAGCTTTCTTT.